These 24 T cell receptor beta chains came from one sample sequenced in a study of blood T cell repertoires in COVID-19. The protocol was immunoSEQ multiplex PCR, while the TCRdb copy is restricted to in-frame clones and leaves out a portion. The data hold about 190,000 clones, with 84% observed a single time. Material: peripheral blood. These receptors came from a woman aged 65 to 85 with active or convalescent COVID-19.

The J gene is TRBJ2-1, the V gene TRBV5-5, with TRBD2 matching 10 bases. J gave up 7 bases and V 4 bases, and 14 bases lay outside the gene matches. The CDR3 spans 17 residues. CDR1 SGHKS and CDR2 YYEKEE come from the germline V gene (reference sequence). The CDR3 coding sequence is TGTGCCAGCAGCCCGATCCTTACTAGCGGGACGGGTAATGAGCAGTTCTTC. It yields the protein CASSPILTSGTGNEQFF.

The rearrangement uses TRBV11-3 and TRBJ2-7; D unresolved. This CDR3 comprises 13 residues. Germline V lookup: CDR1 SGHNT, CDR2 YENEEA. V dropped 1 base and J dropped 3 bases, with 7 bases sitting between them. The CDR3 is CASSLGPYYEQYF. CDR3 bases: TGTGCCAGCAGCTTAGGGCCATACTACGAGCAGTACTTC.

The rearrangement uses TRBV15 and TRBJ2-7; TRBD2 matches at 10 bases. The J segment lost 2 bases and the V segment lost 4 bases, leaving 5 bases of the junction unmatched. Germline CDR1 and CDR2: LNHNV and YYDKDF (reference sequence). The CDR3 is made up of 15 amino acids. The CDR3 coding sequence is TGTGCCACCAGCAACAGAGCGGGAGGGCCCTACGAGCAGTACTTC. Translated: CATSNRAGGPYEQYF.

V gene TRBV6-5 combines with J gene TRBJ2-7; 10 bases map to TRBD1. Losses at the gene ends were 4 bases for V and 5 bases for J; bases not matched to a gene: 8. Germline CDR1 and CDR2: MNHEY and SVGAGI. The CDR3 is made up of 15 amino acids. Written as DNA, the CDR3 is TGTGCCAGCAGTTCCGCCGGGACAGGGGACCACGAGCAGTACTTC. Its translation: CASSSAGTGDHEQYF.

CDR3 loop: CASSPRKGTGIEQFF. For the CDR3, the DNA is TGTGCCAGCTCACCCCGCAAGGGGACAGGGATTGAGCAGTTCTTC. The V and J genes are TRBV18 and TRBJ2-1, with TRBD1 matching 9 bases. Germline CDR1 reads KGHSH; CDR2 reads LQKENI. The CDR3 has 15 residues. V lost 3 bases and J lost 9; bases outside the gene matches: 9.

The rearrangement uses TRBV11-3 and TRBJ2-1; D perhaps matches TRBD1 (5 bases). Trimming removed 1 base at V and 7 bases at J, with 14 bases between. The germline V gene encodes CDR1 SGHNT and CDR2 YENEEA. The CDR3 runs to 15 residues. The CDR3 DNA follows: TGTGCCAGCAGCTTAGGGGGCCTTCGACGGAATGAGCAGTTCTTC. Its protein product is CASSLGGLRRNEQFF.

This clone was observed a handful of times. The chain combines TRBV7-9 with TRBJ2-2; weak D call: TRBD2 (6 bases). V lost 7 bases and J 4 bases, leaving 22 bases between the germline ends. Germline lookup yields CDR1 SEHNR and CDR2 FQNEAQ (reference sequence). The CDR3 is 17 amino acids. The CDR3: CASTPQATSRSTGELFF. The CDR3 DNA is TGTGCCAGCACTCCCCAGGCGACTAGTCGATCCACCGGGGAGCTGTTTTTT.

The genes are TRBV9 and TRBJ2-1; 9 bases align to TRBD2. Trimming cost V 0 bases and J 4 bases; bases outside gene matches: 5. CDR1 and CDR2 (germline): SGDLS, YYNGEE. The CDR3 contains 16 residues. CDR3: CASSVGQREAYNEQFF. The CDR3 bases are TGTGCCAGCAGCGTAGGGCAGCGGGAGGCTTACAATGAGCAGTTCTTC.

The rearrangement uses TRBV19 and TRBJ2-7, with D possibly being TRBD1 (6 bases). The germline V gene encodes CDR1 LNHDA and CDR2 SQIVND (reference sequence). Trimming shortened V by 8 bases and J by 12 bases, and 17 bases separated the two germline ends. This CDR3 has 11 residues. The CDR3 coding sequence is TGTGCCAGTGCCGACCGGGACACTCCGTACTTC. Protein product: CASADRDTPYF. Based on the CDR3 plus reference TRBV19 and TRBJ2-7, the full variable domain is DGGITQSPKYLFRKEGQNVTLSCEQNLNHDAMYWYRQDPGQGLRLIYYSQIVNDFQKGDIAEGYSVSREKKESFPLTVTSAQKNPTAFYLCASADRDTPYFGPGTRLTVT.

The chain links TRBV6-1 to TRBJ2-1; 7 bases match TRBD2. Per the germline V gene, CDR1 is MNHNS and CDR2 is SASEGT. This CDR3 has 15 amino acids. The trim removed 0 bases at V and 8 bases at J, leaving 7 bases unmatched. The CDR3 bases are TGTGCCAGCAGTGAAGCGACTAGCTTCGGGGATGAGCAGTTCTTC. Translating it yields CASSEATSFGDEQFF.

The CDR3 coding sequence is TGTGCCAGCGGCATACAGGGGGTATCCTATAATTCACCCCTCCACTTT. Translated, it gives CASGIQGVSYNSPLHF. The chain recombines TRBV21-1 with TRBJ1-6; the D call of TRBD1 is as the table states it, not checked on the DNA. TRBV21-1 is recorded as a pseudogene. The CDR3 runs 16 residues.

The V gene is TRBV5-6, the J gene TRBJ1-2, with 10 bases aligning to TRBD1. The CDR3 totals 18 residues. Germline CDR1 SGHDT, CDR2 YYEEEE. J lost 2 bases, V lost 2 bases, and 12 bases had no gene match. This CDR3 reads CASSFRTSGQGINYGYTF. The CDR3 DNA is TGTGCCAGCAGCTTCAGGACCTCGGGACAGGGGATAAACTATGGCTACACCTTC.

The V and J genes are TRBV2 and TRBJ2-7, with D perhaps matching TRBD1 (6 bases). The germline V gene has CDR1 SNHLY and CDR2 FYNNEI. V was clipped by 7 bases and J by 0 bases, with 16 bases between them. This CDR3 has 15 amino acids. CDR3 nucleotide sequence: TGTGCCAGCACCGGCGACAGGACCAACTCCTACGAGCAGTACTTC. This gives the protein CASTGDRTNSYEQYF.

Here the CDR3 DNA reads TGTGCCATCAGCGACAGGGAAGACTATGGCTACACCTTC. This sequence encodes CAISDREDYGYTF. The V call is TRBV10-3, the J call TRBJ1-2; 7 nucleotides agree with TRBD1. The junction had 4 bases not matched to a gene; V was cut back by 6 bases and J by 3 bases. The CDR3 runs 13 residues. The germline V gene encodes CDR1 ENHRY and CDR2 SYGVKD.

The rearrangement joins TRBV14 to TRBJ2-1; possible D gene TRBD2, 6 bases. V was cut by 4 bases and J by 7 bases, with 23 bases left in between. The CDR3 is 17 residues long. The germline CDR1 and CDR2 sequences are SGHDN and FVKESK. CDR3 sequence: CASSLGRGPIGKNEQFF. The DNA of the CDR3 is TGTGCCAGCAGCCTGGGGCGGGGACCAATAGGTAAAAATGAGCAGTTCTTC. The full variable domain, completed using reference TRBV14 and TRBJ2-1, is EAGVTQFPSHSVIEKGQTVTLRCDPISGHDNLYWYRRVMGKEIKFLLHFVKESKQDESGMPNNRFLAERTGGTYSTLKVQPAELEDSGVYFCASSLGRGPIGKNEQFFGPGTRLTVL.

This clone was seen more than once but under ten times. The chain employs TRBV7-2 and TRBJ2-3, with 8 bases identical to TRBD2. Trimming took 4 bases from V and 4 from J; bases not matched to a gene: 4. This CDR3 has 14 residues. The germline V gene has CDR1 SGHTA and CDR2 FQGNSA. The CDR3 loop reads CASSSATSADTQYF. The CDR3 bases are TGTGCCAGCAGCTCGGCGACTAGCGCAGATACGCAGTATTTT.

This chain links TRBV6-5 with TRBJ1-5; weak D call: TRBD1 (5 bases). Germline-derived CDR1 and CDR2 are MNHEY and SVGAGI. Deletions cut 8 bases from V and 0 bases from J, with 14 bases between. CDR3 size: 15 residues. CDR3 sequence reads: CASLLGGYSNQPQHF. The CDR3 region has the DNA TGTGCCAGCTTGCTGGGGGGGTATAGCAATCAGCCCCAGCATTTT.

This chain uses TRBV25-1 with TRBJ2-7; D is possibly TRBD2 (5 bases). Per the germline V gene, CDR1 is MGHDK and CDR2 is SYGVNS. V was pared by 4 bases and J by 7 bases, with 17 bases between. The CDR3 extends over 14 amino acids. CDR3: CASSALGNRGEQYF. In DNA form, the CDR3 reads TGTGCCAGCAGTGCCCTCGGGAACAGAGGGGAGCAGTACTTC.

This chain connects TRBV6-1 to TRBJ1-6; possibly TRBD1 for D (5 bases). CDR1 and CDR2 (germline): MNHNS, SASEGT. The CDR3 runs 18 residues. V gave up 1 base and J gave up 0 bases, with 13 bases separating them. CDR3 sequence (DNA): TGTGCCAGCAGTGAAGGGGGAGGGGCCCTCTCCTATAATTCACCCCTCCACTTT. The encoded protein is CASSEGGGALSYNSPLHF.

The chain's CDR3 is CASTRTGGPYGYTF. CDR3 in DNA: TGTGCCAGTACCCGGACAGGGGGCCCCTATGGCTACACCTTC. J is TRBJ1-2 and V is TRBV19, with 11 bases identical to TRBD1. This CDR3 has 14 residues. The germline gives CDR1 LNHDA, CDR2 SQIVND (reference sequence). Trimming removed 7 bases from V and 4 bases from J; junction bases left unmatched: 5.

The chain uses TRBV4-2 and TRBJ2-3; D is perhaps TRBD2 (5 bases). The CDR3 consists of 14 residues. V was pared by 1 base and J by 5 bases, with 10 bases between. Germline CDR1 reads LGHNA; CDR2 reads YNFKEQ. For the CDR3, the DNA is TGTGCCAGCAGCCAAGGGTTCGGGAAAGATACGCAGTATTTT. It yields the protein CASSQGFGKDTQYF.

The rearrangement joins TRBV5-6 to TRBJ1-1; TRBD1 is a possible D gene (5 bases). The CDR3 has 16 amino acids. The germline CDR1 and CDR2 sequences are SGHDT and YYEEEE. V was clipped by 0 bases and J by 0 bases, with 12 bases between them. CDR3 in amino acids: CASSLVGGTMNTEAFF. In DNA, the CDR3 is TGTGCCAGCAGCTTGGTCGGGGGAACCATGAACACTGAAGCTTTCTTT.

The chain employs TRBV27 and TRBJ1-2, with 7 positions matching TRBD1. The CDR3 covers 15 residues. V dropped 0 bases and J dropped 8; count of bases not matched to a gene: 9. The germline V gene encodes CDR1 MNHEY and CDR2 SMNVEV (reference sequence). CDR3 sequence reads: CASSLSWTGTGGYTF. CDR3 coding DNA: TGTGCCAGCAGTTTATCGTGGACAGGCACGGGGGGCTACACCTTC.

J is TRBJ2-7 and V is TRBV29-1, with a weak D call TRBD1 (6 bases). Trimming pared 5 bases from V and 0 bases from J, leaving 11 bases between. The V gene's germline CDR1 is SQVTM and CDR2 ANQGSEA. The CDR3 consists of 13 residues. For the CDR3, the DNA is TGCAGCGTTACCAGGGGAAGCTCCTACGAGCAGTACTTC. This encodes CSVTRGSSYEQYF.